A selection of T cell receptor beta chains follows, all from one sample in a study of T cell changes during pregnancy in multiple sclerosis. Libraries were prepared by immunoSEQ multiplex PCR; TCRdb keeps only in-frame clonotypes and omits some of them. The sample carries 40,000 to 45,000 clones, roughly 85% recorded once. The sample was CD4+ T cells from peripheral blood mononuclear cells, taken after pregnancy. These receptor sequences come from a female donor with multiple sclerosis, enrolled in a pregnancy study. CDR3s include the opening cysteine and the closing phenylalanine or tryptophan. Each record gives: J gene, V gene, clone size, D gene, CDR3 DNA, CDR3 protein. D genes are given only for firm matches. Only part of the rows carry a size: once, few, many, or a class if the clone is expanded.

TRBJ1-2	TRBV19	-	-	TGTGCCAGTAGAAAACCCCCCGGACAGACGTACACCTTC	CASRKPPGQTYTF
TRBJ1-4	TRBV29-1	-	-	TGCAGCGTTGGGGGGGGCGCCGGGAATGAAAAACTGTTTTTT	CSVGGGAGNEKLFF
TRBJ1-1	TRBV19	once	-	TGTGCCAGTAGTATATACGGGACAAAGAACACTGAAGCTTTCTTT	CASSIYGTKNTEAFF
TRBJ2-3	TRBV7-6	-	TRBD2	TGTGCCAGCAGCTTTAGCGGGGACGGGGATACGCAGTATTTT	CASSFSGDGDTQYF
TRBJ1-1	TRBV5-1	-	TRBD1	TGCGCCAGCAGCCCCGGACAGGGGGCGATTGCTTTCTTT	CASSPGQGAIAFF
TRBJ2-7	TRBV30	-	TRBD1	TGTGCCTGGAGGACAGGGACCCTTCGGTACGAGCAGTACTTC	CAWRTGTLRYEQYF
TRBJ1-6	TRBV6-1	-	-	TGTGCCACCGCCCCGGGAATCTATAATTCACCCCTCCACTTT	CATAPGIYNSPLHF
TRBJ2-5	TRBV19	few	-	TGTGCCAGTAGAATCGGAGAGACCCAGTACTTC	CASRIGETQYF
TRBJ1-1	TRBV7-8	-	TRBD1	TGTGCCAGCAGCTTAGGGGACAGGAGACAAGCTTTCTTT	CASSLGDRRQAFF
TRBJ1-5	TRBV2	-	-	TGTGCCAGCAGGGGTGGAGTTCAGCCCCAGCATTTT	CASRGGVQPQHF
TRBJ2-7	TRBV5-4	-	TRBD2	TGTGCCAGCAGCCTCTGGACTAGCTACGAGCAGTACTTC	CASSLWTSYEQYF
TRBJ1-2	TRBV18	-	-	TGTGCCAGCTCACCCCGGTCGCACACCTTC	CASSPRSHTF
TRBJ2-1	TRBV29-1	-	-	TGCAGCGTTGGCCAGGGGGGAAATGAGCAGTTCTTC	CSVGQGGNEQFF
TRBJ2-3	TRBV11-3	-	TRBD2	TGTGCCAGCAGCTTAGCCCCGGGGGGAGGTGGGGATACGCAGTATTTT	CASSLAPGGGGDTQYF
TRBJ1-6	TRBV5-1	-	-	TGCGCCAGCAGCTTAACTCCCCCAGCGGTAAATTCACCCCTCCACTTT	CASSLTPPAVNSPLHF
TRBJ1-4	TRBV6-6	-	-	TGTGCCAGCAGCTACTCCGGGACATCCCCTGAAAAACTGTTTTTT	CASSYSGTSPEKLFF